This T cell receptor (beta chain) appears in the sequencing data of a study of cytomegalovirus exposure and HLA in healthy donors. PCR amplification relied on 60 Vbeta primers (plus 13 Jbeta primers). Sequencing used immunoSEQ multiplex PCR; TCRdb keeps in-frame clones, though not all of them. In the table there are roughly 160,000 clones, around four fifths of which are singletons. The TCR was taken from a man aged 25-40 years in good health and CMV-seronegative. The sample consisted of PBMCs.

The DNA of the CDR3 is TGCAGCGTTCGACAGGGGCTGAGCACAGATACGCAGTATTTT. Its translation: CSVRQGLSTDTQYF. V gene TRBV29-1 combines with J gene TRBJ2-3; 8 positions agree with TRBD1. Germline CDR1 is SQVTM and CDR2 is ANQGSEA. The CDR3 length is 14 residues. The V gene end was trimmed by 5 bases and the J gene end by 0 bases; junction bases not matched to a gene: 4.